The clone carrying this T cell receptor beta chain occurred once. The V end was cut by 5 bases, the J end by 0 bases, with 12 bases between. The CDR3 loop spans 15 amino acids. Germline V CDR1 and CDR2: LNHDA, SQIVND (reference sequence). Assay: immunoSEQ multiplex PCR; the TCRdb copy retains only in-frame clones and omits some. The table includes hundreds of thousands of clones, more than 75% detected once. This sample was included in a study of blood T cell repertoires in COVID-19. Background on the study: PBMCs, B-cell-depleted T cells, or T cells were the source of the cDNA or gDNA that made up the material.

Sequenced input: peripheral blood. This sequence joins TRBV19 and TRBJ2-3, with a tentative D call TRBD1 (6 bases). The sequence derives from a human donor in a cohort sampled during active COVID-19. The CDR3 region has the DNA TGTGCCAGTAGTCCGGACAGATCTAGCACAGATACGCAGTATTTT. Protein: CASSPDRSSTDTQYF.